These 27 T cell receptor beta chains originate from one sample sequenced in a study of blood T cell repertoires in COVID-19. Sequenced by immunoSEQ multiplex PCR; TCRdb stores in-frame clones only, minus some. The sample yields 90,000 to 100,000 clones, around 85% seen once. The sample was peripheral blood. Receptor source: an elderly woman with acute or convalescent COVID-19.

As for this clone: Other nucleotide sequences from this sample produce the same CDR3. The chain recombines TRBV5-1 with TRBJ2-5; 9 bases line up with TRBD2. V lost 0 bases to trimming and J lost 5 bases; unmatched junction nucleotides: 5. This CDR3 contains 15 residues. CDR1 is SGHRS, CDR2 YFSETQ, per germline. CDR3 DNA sequence: TGCGCCAGCAGCTTGGCCGGTAGCGGGGGTGAGACCCAGTACTTC. Translating gives CASSLAGSGGETQYF.

The chain links TRBV6-4 to TRBJ2-1; 7 bases line up with TRBD2. The ends lost 6 bases at V and 3 bases at J; junction bases unmatched: 5. Germline V gene data show CDR1 as MRHNA and CDR2 as SNTAGT. This CDR3 has 14 residues. The CDR3 spells CASSSSGYYNEQFF. CDR3 nucleotide sequence: TGTGCCAGCAGCTCTAGCGGATACTACAATGAGCAGTTCTTC.

The chain uses TRBV10-3 and TRBJ2-1; TRBD2 aligns across 9 bases. This CDR3 spans 14 amino acids. The germline CDR1 and CDR2 sequences are ENHRY and SYGVKD. After removal of 4 bases from V and 7 bases from J, the junction contained 5 bases not matched to a gene. The CDR3 DNA sequence: TGTGCCATCAGTGCGGGCGGGGGGGCAAATGAGCAGTTCTTC. It specifies CAISAGGGANEQFF.

The rearrangement joins TRBV27 to TRBJ2-2; TRBD1 agrees at 10 bases. V shed 6 bases, J shed 8 bases, and the junction held 9 bases outside the gene matches. The CDR3 totals 15 residues. In germline, CDR1 is MNHEY, CDR2 SMNVEV (reference sequence). The CDR3 loop reads CASRRTGGIRGELFF. As DNA, the CDR3 is TGTGCCAGCAGAAGGACAGGGGGAATCAGGGGGGAGCTGTTTTTT.

The chain uses TRBV11-3 and TRBJ2-1; 8 nucleotides line up with TRBD2. There are 12 residues in the CDR3. Germline trimming cut 5 bases from V and 9 bases from J; bases unmatched to any gene: 3. Per germline, CDR1 SGHNT and CDR2 YENEEA. CDR3 bases: TGTGCCAGCAGCCATAGCGGGACTGAGCAGTTCTTC. It specifies CASSHSGTEQFF.

The V and J genes are TRBV12-5 and TRBJ2-7, with 7 bases fitting TRBD1. Per the germline V gene, CDR1 is LGHNT and CDR2 is FRNRAP. V trimming: 5 bases; J trimming: 2 bases; junction bases outside the gene matches: 12. The CDR3 is 16 amino acids. CDR3 sequence reads: CASGAQQGSTTYEQYV. The CDR3 DNA sequence: TGTGCTAGTGGTGCTCAACAGGGGTCCACTACCTACGAGCAGTACGTC.

The genes are TRBV6-2 or TRBV6-3 and TRBJ2-2, with TRBD1 matching 9 bases. Germline V gives CDR1 MNHEY, CDR2 SVGEGT. The V segment lost 2 bases and the J segment 5 bases; nucleotides outside the gene matches: 0. The CDR3 contains 14 residues. In nucleotides, the CDR3 is TGTGCCAGCAGTTACGGGACAGGGACCGGGGAGCTGTTTTTT. As protein: CASSYGTGTGELFF.

The rearrangement links TRBV6-6 to TRBJ2-1, with 13 bases matching TRBD2. V trimming: 6 bases; J trimming: 7 bases; junction bases outside the gene matches: 6. Germline V gene sequence: CDR1 MNHNY, CDR2 SVGAGI (reference sequence). The CDR3 has 15 amino acids. The CDR3 is CASSLGLAGRNEQFF. The CDR3 nucleotides read TGTGCCAGCAGCCTGGGACTAGCGGGGAGGAATGAGCAGTTCTTC.

On this clone: This CDR3 is also generated by other DNA sequences in the sample. V and J are TRBV5-1 and TRBJ2-3; TRBD2 aligns across 12 bases. The J segment lost 3 bases and the V segment lost 0 bases, leaving 2 bases of the junction unmatched. This CDR3 contains 16 residues. Per germline, CDR1 SGHRS and CDR2 YFSETQ. The CDR3 coding sequence is TGCGCCAGCAGCTTGGGCACTAGCGGGGGGACAGATACGCAGTATTTT. It is translated as CASSLGTSGGTDTQYF.

The rearrangement joins TRBV30 to TRBJ1-2; TRBD1 is a possible D gene (6 bases). The CDR3 contains 13 residues. The germline V and J ends were trimmed by 8 bases and 6 bases, with 19 bases remaining between them. Germline V lookup: CDR1 GTSNPN, CDR2 SVGIG (reference sequence). CDR3 region: CAGGGAGSDGYTF. The CDR3, as DNA: TGTGCCGGAGGGGGGGCTGGCTCGGATGGCTACACCTTC.

Only one count was recorded for this clone. The chain combines TRBV11-2 with TRBJ1-2, with D possibly matching TRBD1 (5 bases). The CDR3 length is 13 residues. CDR1 SGHAT and CDR2 FQNNGV come from the germline V gene. Trimming pared 2 bases from V and 2 bases from J, leaving 6 bases between. The CDR3 protein is CASSLNRNYGYTF. Written as DNA, the CDR3 is TGTGCCAGCAGCTTAAACAGGAACTATGGCTACACCTTC. Together with reference TRBV11-2 and TRBJ1-2, the CDR3 gives the full variable domain: EAGVAQSPRYKIIEKRQSVAFWCNPISGHATLYWYQQILGQGPKLLIQFQNNGVVDDSQLPKDRFSAERLKGVDSTLKIQPAKLEDSAVYLCASSLNRNYGYTFGSGTRLTVV.

V is TRBV5-1 and J is TRBJ2-5; perhaps TRBD2 as D (7 bases). Trimming removed 4 bases from V and 3 bases from J, with 13 bases in between. The CDR3 length is 14 residues. The V gene's germline CDR1 is SGHRS and CDR2 YFSETQ. CDR3 amino acids: CASSGGAGKETQYF. The CDR3 nucleotides read TGCGCCAGCAGCGGGGGGGCGGGAAAAGAGACCCAGTACTTC.

This CDR3 is CASSWDSFGTEAFF. The CDR3 region has the DNA TGTGCCAGCAGCTGGGACAGTTTTGGGACTGAAGCTTTCTTT. This chain links TRBV7-2 with TRBJ1-1; 7 nucleotides agree with TRBD1. This CDR3 contains 14 residues. V was clipped by 4 bases and J by 5 bases; unmatched bases: 7. Per the germline V gene, CDR1 is SGHTA and CDR2 is FQGNSA. Based on the CDR3 plus reference TRBV7-2 and TRBJ1-1, the full variable domain is GAGVSQSPSNKVTEKGKDVELRCDPISGHTALYWYRQSLGQGLEFLIYFQGNSAPDKSGLPSDRFSAERTGGSVSTLTIQRTQQEDSAVYLCASSWDSFGTEAFFGQGTRLTVV.

The chain couples TRBV5-1 to TRBJ1-6, with a possible D match to TRBD1 (6 bases). Germline V gene lookup returns CDR1 SGHRS and CDR2 YFSETQ. V lost 4 bases to trimming and J lost 8 bases, with 13 bases between them. This CDR3 is built from 14 residues. DNA of the CDR3: TGCGCCAGCAGCCTACAGGGAGTATATTCACCCCTCCACTTT. Its translation is CASSLQGVYSPLHF. Full variable domain (rest looked up from reference TRBV5-1 and TRBJ1-6): KAGVTQTPRYLIKTRGQQVTLSCSPISGHRSVSWYQQTPGQGLQFLFEYFSETQRNKGNFPGRFSGRQFSNSRSEMNVSTLELGDSALYLCASSLQGVYSPLHFGNGTRLTVT.

This clone showed up just once. This sequence joins TRBV11-2 and TRBJ1-2; no firm D call. CDR1 is SGHAT and CDR2 is FQNNGV in the germline V gene. V gave up 0 bases and J gave up 4 bases, with 6 bases separating them. The CDR3 is 13 residues long. As DNA, the CDR3 is TGTGCCAGCAGCTTAGAGGCCTCCTATGGCTACACCTTC. This sequence encodes CASSLEASYGYTF. Variable domain in full (rest from reference TRBV11-2 and TRBJ1-2): EAGVAQSPRYKIIEKRQSVAFWCNPISGHATLYWYQQILGQGPKLLIQFQNNGVVDDSQLPKDRFSAERLKGVDSTLKIQPAKLEDSAVYLCASSLEASYGYTFGSGTRLTVV.

The chain combines TRBV7-8 with TRBJ2-7, with TRBD1 matching 8 bases. V shed 2 bases, J shed 5 bases, and the junction held 5 bases outside the gene matches. The CDR3 is 14 amino acids. Germline assignment: CDR1 SGHVS and CDR2 FQNEAQ. This CDR3 reads CASSLRPGGDEQYF. CDR3 sequence (DNA): TGTGCCAGCAGCTTAAGGCCAGGGGGCGACGAGCAGTACTTC.

The V gene is TRBV28, the J gene TRBJ1-6; 8 bases line up with TRBD1. This CDR3 is built from 16 residues. CDR1 and CDR2 (germline): MDHEN, SYDVKM. V lost 6 bases and J lost 2; bases outside the gene matches: 6. The CDR3 coding sequence is TGTGCCAGCAGCTCAATGGACAGGGCCTATAATTCACCCCTCCACTTT. Its translation is CASSSMDRAYNSPLHF.

This rearrangement joins TRBV4-2 to TRBJ2-7; possible D gene TRBD2, 6 bases. Germline CDR1 reads LGHNA; CDR2 reads YNFKEQ. The CDR3 has 15 residues. V lost 2 bases and J 0 bases, leaving 11 bases between the germline ends. The CDR3 loop is CASSQNRDSSYEQYF. The CDR3 DNA follows: TGTGCCAGCAGCCAAAACCGGGACTCCTCCTACGAGCAGTACTTC.

The genes are TRBV2 and TRBJ2-3, with a possible D match to TRBD1 (5 bases). Germline V lookup: CDR1 SNHLY, CDR2 FYNNEI. The V end lost 2 bases, the J end lost 6 bases, and 9 bases lay between the germline ends. This CDR3 is 13 amino acids long. The CDR3 bases are TGTGCCAGCAGTGAACAGGGATGGGATACGCAGTATTTT. Translating it yields CASSEQGWDTQYF.

This rearrangement joins TRBV7-9 to TRBJ1-6, with 7 bases that match TRBD1. V trimming: 10 bases; J trimming: 7 bases; junction bases outside the gene matches: 10. The CDR3 has 14 amino acids. CDR1 and CDR2 (germline): SEHNR, FQNEAQ (reference sequence). The DNA of the CDR3 is TGTGCCACCCGACGTGGGACAGTGAATTCACCCCTCCACTTT. This translates into CATRRGTVNSPLHF.

V usage is TRBV7-9 and J usage is TRBJ2-7; TRBD1 aligns across 10 bases. CDR3 size: 15 residues. The V gene's germline CDR1 is SEHNR and CDR2 FQNEAQ (reference sequence). V was pared by 4 bases and J by 4 bases, with 7 bases of the junction left unmatched. The CDR3 DNA reads TGTGCCAGCAGCTCGCCGGGACAGGGGCTATACGAGCAGTACTTC. Translation: CASSSPGQGLYEQYF.

V is TRBV27 and J is TRBJ2-1; D gene unclear. The V end lost 6 bases, the J end lost 2 bases, and 11 bases lay between the germline ends. This CDR3 spans 14 amino acids. The germline CDR1 and CDR2 sequences are MNHEY and SMNVEV (reference sequence). The DNA of the CDR3 is TGTGCCAGCAGCCAAGCAGGTCCCTACAATGAGCAGTTCTTC. The encoded protein is CASSQAGPYNEQFF.

This chain connects TRBV29-1 to TRBJ2-3; D is perhaps TRBD2 (5 bases). The CDR3 is 12 residues long. Trimming removed 4 bases at V and 0 bases at J, with 5 bases between. The germline gives CDR1 SQVTM, CDR2 ANQGSEA. In DNA, the CDR3 is TGCAGCGTTGGAGGGAGCACAGATACGCAGTATTTT. Its translation: CSVGGSTDTQYF.

This clone was observed once. The rearrangement links TRBV4-1 to TRBJ1-2; 7 nucleotides line up with TRBD1. V was clipped by 1 base and J by 4 bases; unmatched bases: 6. The CDR3 extends over 15 amino acids. The germline CDR1 and CDR2 sequences are MGHRA and YSYEKL. The DNA for the CDR3 is TGCGCCAGCAGCCAAGTCTCAGGGGGTCCCTATGGCTACACCTTC. This codes for CASSQVSGGPYGYTF.

The sample holds a few counts of this clone. The chain couples TRBV11-2 to TRBJ1-1, with D possibly matching TRBD1 (5 bases). The CDR3 is made up of 15 amino acids. CDR1 SGHAT and CDR2 FQNNGV come from the germline V gene. Trimming removed 4 bases from V and 0 bases from J, with 12 bases in between. This CDR3 is CASSSLQGMNTEAFF. The CDR3 bases are TGTGCCAGCAGCTCCCTTCAGGGTATGAACACTGAAGCTTTCTTT.

This clone appeared once. The chain uses TRBV5-4 and TRBJ2-7, with 12 bases matching TRBD1. The CDR3 runs 16 residues. V shed 0 bases, J shed 5 bases, and the junction held 6 bases outside the gene matches. CDR1 is SGHNT, CDR2 YYREEE, per germline (reference sequence). The CDR3 loop is CASSLAGTGGRDEQYF. The CDR3 DNA follows: TGTGCCAGCAGCTTGGCCGGGACAGGGGGCAGGGACGAGCAGTACTTC.

The gene calls are TRBV5-5 and TRBJ2-5, with a possible D match to TRBD2 (6 bases). The CDR3 has 15 amino acids. Trimming took off 2 bases at V and 1 base at J, with 12 bases between the two ends. Germline V gene sequence: CDR1 SGHKS, CDR2 YYEKEE (reference sequence). The CDR3 loop is CASSFGTGSQETQYF. The CDR3 DNA reads TGTGCCAGCAGCTTCGGGACTGGATCCCAAGAGACCCAGTACTTC.